The source of this TCR beta chain is a study of monozygotic twins with inflammatory bowel disease. General study points: Relative clonotype sharing with others was diminished in IBD patients versus healthy twins, particularly with disease activity.

On this clonotype itself: Its target is unknown.

Germline V gene data show CDR1 as DFQATT and CDR2 as SNEGSKA (reference sequence). The CDR3 extends over 15 amino acids. After re-calling the 5' RACE reads, TCRdb lists one entry per CDR3 protein, DNA absent. This table lists 200,000 to 250,000 distinct CDR3 sequences. Material for sequencing was blood. The chain has TRBV20-1 and TRBJ1-1. This clonotype was obtained from a human donor with ulcerative colitis or Crohn's disease, or a healthy co-twin of an affected twin (not recorded which). The CDR3 loop is CSARDARVMNTEAFF.